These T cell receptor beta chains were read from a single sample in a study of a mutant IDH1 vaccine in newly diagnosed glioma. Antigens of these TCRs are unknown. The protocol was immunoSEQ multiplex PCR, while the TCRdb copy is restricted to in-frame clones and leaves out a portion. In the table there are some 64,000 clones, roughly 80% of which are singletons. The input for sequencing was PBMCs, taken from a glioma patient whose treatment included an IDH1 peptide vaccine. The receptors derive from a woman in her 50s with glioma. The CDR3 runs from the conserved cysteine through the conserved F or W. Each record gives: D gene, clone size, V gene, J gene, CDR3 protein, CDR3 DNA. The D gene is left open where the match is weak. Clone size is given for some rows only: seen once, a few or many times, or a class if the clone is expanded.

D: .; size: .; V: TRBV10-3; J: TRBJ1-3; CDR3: CAIRVSSGNTIYF; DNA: TGTGCCATCAGGGTTAGCTCTGGAAACACCATATATTTT
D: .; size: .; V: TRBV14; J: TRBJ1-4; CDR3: CASSPQGGRGEKLFF; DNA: TGTGCCAGCAGCCCGCAAGGGGGGCGCGGTGAAAAACTGTTTTTT
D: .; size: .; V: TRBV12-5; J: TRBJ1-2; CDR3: CASGLSALYGYTF; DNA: TGTGCTAGTGGCCTTTCGGCCCTCTATGGCTACACCTTC
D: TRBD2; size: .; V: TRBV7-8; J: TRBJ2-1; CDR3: CASSLRTSGGLGEQFF; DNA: TGTGCCAGCAGCCTGAGAACTAGCGGGGGATTGGGCGAGCAGTTCTTC
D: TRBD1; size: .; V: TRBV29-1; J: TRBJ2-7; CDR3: CSVEEDRPYEQYF; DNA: TGCAGCGTTGAAGAGGACAGGCCTTACGAGCAGTACTTC
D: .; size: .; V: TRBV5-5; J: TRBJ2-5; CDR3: CASSLAWGETQYF; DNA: TGTGCCAGCAGCTTGGCCTGGGGAGAGACCCAGTACTTC
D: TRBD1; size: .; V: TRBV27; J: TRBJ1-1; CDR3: CASSLTSRGLTEAFF; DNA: TGTGCCAGCAGTTTAACATCCAGGGGGCTCACTGAAGCTTTCTTT
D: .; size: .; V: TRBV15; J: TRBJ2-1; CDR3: CATSEGGARGLLSYNEQFF; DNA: TGTGCCACCAGCGAGGGGGGGGCCCGCGGCCTTTTATCCTACAATGAGCAGTTCTTC
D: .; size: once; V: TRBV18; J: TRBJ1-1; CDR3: CASSPGPMLAEAFF; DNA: TGTGCCAGCTCCCCGGGCCCTATGCTGGCTGAAGCTTTCTTT
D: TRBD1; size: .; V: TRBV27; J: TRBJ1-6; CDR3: CASSPRDRVNSPLHF; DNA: TGTGCCAGCAGCCCGCGGGACAGGGTTAATTCACCCCTCCACTTT
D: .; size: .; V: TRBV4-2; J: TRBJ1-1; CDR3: CASSQEAAGTEAFF; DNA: TGTGCCAGCAGCCAAGAGGCGGCCGGCACTGAAGCTTTCTTT
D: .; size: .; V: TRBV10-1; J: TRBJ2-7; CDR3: CASSLPQGRGSYEQYF; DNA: TGCGCCAGCAGTTTACCACAGGGGCGGGGGTCCTACGAGCAGTACTTC
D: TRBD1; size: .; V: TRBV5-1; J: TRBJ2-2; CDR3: CASSFFGQGASAGTGELFF; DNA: TGCGCCAGCAGCTTCTTTGGACAGGGGGCTTCAGCGGGCACCGGGGAGCTGTTTTTT
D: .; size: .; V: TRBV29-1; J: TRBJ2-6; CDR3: CSVGIRAGSGANVLTF; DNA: TGCAGCGTTGGAATCAGGGCGGGCTCTGGGGCCAACGTCCTGACTTTC
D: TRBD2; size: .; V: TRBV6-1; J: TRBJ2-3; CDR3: CASSVTSGVKDTQYF; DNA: TGTGCCAGCTCTGTAACTAGCGGGGTAAAAGATACGCAGTATTTT
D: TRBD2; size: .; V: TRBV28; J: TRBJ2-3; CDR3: CASSSRTSGGFDTQYF; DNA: TGTGCCAGCAGTAGCAGGACTAGCGGGGGGTTTGATACGCAGTATTTT
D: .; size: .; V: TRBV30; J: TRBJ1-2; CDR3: CAWSVVSAFYGYTF; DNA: TGTGCCTGGAGTGTAGTTTCGGCCTTCTATGGCTACACCTTC
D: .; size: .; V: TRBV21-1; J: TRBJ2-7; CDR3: CASTPTHSRFSYEQYF; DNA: TGTGCCAGCACCCCAACGCACAGCCGCTTCTCCTACGAGCAGTACTTC
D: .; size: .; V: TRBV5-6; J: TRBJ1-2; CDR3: CASSALDRFYGYTF; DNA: TGTGCCAGCAGCGCCCTAGACAGATTCTATGGCTACACCTTC
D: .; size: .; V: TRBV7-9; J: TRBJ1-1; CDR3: CASSLRGKVGTEAFF; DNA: TGTGCCAGCAGCTTACGGGGGAAGGTAGGGACTGAAGCTTTCTTT
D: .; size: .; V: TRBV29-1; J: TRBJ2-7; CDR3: CSVDVRGTHYEQYF; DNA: TGCAGCGTTGACGTTAGAGGGACACACTACGAGCAGTACTTC
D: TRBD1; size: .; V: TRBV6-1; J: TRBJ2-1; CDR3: CASSAGGQHYNEQFF; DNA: TGTGCCAGCAGTGCTGGGGGACAGCACTACAATGAGCAGTTCTTC
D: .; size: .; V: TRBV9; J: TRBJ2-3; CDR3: CASSVGGRGTDTQYF; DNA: TGTGCCAGCAGCGTCGGCGGCCGGGGGACAGATACGCAGTATTTT
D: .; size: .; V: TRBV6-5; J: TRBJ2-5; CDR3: CASSYRGEKSQETQYF; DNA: TGTGCCAGCAGTTACCGGGGTGAGAAGAGTCAAGAGACCCAGTACTTC
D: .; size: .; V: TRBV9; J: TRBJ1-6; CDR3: CASSASGRSSYNSPLHF; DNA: TGTGCCAGCAGCGCCTCGGGACGGAGCTCCTATAATTCACCCCTCCACTTT
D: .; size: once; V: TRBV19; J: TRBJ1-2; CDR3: CASSPGGYGYTF; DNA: TGTGCCAGTAGTCCTGGGGGCTATGGCTACACCTTC
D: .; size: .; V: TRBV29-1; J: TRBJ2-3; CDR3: CSVDFGGTDTQYF; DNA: TGCAGCGTTGACTTCGGAGGGACAGATACGCAGTATTTT
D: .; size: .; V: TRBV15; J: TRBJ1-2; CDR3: CATSRDKMAGYTF; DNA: TGTGCCACCAGCAGAGATAAAATGGCGGGCTACACCTTC
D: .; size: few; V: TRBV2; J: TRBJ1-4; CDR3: CASRGQGEKLFF; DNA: TGTGCCAGCAGGGGGCAAGGTGAAAAACTGTTTTTT
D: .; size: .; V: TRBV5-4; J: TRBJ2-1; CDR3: CASSGLPGDNEQFF; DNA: TGTGCCAGCAGCGGCCTCCCGGGAGACAATGAGCAGTTCTTC
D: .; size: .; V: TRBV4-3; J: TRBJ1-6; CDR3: CASSQAPEGNSPLHF; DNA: TGCGCCAGCAGCCAGGCCCCGGAGGGGAATTCACCCCTCCACTTT
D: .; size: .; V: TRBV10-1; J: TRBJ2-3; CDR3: CASSESGITDTQYF; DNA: TGCGCCAGCAGTGAGTCTGGGATCACAGATACGCAGTATTTT
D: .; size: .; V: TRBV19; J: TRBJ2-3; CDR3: CASSRTDTQYF; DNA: TGTGCCAGTAGTAGAACAGATACGCAGTATTTT
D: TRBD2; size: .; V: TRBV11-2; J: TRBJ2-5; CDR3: CASSSPQTSAQETQYF; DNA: TGTGCCAGCAGCTCGCCCCAGACTAGCGCGCAAGAGACCCAGTACTTC
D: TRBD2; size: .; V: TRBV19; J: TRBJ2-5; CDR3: CASSSPTSGVETQYF; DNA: TGTGCCAGTAGTAGCCCGACTAGCGGGGTAGAGACCCAGTACTTC
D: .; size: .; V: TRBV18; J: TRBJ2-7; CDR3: CASSPNREEQYF; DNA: TGTGCCAGCTCGCCCAACAGGGAGGAGCAGTACTTC
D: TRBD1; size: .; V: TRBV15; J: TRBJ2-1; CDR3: CATSRDLGTGNYNEQFF; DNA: TGTGCCACCAGCAGAGATCTCGGGACAGGAAATTACAATGAGCAGTTCTTC
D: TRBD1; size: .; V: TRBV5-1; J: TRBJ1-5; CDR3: CASSPDRGGNQPQHF; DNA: TGCGCCAGCAGCCCGGACAGGGGTGGCAATCAGCCCCAGCATTTT
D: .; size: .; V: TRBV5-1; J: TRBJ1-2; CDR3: CASSAIGNGGYTF; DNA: TGCGCCAGCAGTGCTATCGGGAATGGAGGCTACACCTTC
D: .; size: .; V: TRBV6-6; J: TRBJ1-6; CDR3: CASSYLQGSYNSPLHF; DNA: TGTGCCAGCAGTTACTTACAGGGTTCCTATAATTCACCCCTCCACTTT
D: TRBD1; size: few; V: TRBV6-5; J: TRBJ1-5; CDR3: CASSRDRDQPQHF; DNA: TGTGCCAGCAGTCGAGACAGGGATCAGCCCCAGCATTTT
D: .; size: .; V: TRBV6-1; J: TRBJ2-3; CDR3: CASRPEGASTDTQYF; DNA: TGTGCCAGCAGACCCGAAGGGGCTAGCACAGATACGCAGTATTTT
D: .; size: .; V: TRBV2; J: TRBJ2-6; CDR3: CAIHSGANVLTF; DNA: TGTGCCATCCACTCTGGGGCCAACGTCCTGACTTTC
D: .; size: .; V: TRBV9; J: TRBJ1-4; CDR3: CASSVEQGRNEKLFF; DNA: TGTGCCAGCAGCGTAGAGCAGGGCCGAAATGAAAAACTGTTTTTT
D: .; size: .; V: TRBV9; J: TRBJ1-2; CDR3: CASSPGGGDGYTF; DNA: TGTGCCAGCAGCCCCGGTGGAGGGGATGGCTACACCTTC
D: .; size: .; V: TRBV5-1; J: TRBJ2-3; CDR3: CASSDPQGGDTQYF; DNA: TGCGCCAGCAGCGATCCACAGGGGGGGGATACGCAGTATTTT
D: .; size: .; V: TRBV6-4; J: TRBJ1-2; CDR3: CASSAGGNYGYTF; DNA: TGTGCCAGCAGTGCCGGGGGGAACTATGGCTACACCTTC
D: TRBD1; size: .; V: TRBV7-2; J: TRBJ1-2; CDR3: CASSLGQGGTYGYTF; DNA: TGTGCCAGCAGCTTAGGACAGGGAGGGACCTATGGCTACACCTTC
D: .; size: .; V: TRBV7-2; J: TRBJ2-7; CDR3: CASRRLGAIYEQYF; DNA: TGTGCCAGCAGGCGCCTCGGGGCCATCTACGAGCAGTACTTC
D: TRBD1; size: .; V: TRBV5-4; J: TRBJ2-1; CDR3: CASSWGGQAATPESYNEQFF; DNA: TGTGCCAGCAGCTGGGGTGGACAGGCCGCGACCCCAGAGTCCTACAATGAGCAGTTCTTC
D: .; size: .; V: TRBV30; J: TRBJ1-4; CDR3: CAGDLLGTNEKLFF; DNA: TGTGCCGGGGACCTACTCGGGACTAATGAAAAACTGTTTTTT
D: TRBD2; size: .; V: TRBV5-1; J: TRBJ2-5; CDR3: CASSLSGGVRPGETQYF; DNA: TGCGCCAGCAGCTTGTCGGGGGGGGTTCGACCGGGAGAGACCCAGTACTTC
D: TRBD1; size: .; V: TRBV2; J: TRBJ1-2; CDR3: CASSGLTGVYGYTF; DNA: TGTGCCAGCAGTGGGCTGACAGGGGTCTATGGCTACACCTTC
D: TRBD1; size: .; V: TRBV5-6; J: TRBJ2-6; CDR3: CASSLGTGRPGANVLTF; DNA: TGTGCCAGCAGCCTTGGGACAGGGAGACCTGGGGCCAACGTCCTGACTTTC
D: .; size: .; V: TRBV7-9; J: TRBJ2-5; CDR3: CASSLVAGIGETQYF; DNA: TGTGCCAGCAGCTTAGTTGCGGGGATAGGAGAGACCCAGTACTTC